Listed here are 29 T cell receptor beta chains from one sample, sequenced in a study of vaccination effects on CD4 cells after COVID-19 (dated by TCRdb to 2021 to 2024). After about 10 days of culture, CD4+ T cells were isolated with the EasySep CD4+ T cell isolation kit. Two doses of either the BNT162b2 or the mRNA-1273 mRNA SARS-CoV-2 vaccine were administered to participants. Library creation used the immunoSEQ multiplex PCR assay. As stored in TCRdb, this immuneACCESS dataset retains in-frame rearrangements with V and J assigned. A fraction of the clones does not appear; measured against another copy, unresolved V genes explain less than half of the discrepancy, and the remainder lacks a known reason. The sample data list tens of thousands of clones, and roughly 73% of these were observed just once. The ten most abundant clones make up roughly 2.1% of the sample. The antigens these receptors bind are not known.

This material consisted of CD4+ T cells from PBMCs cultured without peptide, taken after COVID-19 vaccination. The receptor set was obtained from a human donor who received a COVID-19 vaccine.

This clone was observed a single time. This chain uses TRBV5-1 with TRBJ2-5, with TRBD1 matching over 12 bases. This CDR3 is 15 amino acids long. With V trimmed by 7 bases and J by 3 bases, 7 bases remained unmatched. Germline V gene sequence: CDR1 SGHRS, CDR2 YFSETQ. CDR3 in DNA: TGCGCCAGCGGAGCGGGGACAGGGGGCGAAGAGACCCAGTACTTC. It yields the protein CASGAGTGGEETQYF.

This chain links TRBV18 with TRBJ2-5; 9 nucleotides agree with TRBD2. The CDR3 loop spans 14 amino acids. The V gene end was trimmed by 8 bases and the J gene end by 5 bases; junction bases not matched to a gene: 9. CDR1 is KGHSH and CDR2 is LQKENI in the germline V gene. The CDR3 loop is CASPGRGGGETQYF. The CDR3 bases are TGTGCCAGCCCCGGACGCGGGGGGGGTGAGACCCAGTACTTC.

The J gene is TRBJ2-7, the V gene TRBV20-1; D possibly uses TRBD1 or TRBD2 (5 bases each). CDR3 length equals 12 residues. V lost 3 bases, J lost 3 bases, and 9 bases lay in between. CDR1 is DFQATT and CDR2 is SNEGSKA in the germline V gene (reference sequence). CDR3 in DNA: TGCAGTGCTAGTAAGGGGAGCTACGAGCAGTACGTC. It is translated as CSASKGSYEQYV.

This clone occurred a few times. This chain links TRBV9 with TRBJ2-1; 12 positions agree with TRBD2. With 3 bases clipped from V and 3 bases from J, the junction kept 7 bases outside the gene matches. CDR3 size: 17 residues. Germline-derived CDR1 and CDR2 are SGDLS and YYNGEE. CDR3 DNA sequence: TGTGCCAGCAGCGCCTCCTCACTAGCGGGGGGCTACAATGAGCAGTTCTTC. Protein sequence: CASSASSLAGGYNEQFF.

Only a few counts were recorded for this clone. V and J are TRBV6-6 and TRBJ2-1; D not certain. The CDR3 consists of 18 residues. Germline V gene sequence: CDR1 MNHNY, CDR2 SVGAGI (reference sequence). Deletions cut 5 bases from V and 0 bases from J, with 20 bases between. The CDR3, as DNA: TGTGCCAGCAGTCGCGTGTCGTCCCTTACGAGCTCCTACAATGAGCAGTTCTTC. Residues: CASSRVSSLTSSYNEQFF.

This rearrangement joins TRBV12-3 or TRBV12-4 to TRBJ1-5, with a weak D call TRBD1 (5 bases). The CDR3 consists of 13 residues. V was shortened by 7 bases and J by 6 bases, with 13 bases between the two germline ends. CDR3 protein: CASKRDSSQPQHF. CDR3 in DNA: TGTGCCAGCAAGCGGGACTCGAGTCAGCCCCAGCATTTT.

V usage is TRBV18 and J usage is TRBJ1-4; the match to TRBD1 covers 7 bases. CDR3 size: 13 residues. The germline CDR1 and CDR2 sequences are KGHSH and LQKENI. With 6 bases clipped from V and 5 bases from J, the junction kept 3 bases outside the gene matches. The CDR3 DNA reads TGTGCCAGCTCGGGGGGACAGAATGAAAAACTGTTTTTT. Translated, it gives CASSGGQNEKLFF. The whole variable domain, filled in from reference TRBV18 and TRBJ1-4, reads NAGVMQNPRHLVRRRGQEARLRCSPMKGHSHVYWYRQLPEEGLKFMVYLQKENIIDESGMPKERFSAEFPKEGPSILRIQQVVRGDSAAYFCASSGGQNEKLFFGSGTQLSVL.

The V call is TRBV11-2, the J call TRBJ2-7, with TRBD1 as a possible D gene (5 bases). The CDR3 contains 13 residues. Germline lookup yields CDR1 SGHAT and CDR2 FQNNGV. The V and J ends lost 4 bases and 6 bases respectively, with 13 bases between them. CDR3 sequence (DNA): TGTGCCAGCAGCTCGGTAGGGGTTTTCGAGCAGTACGTC. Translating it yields CASSSVGVFEQYV.

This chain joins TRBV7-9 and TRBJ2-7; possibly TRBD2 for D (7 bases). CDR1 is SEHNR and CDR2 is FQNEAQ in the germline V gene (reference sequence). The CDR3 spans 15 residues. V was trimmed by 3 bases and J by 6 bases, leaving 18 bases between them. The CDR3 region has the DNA TGTGCCAGCAGCTTCTCCGATCAGGGGAGGGGCGAGCAGTACGTC. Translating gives CASSFSDQGRGEQYV.

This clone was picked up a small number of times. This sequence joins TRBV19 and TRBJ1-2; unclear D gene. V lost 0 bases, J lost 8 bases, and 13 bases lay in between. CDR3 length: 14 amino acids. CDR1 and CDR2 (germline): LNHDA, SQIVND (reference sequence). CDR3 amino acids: CASSIDQGRGGYTF. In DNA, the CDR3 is TGTGCCAGTAGTATAGATCAAGGGCGAGGGGGCTACACCTTC.

DNA for the CDR3: TGTGCCAGCAGCTTAAGTCCGGCGGGTTACAATGAGCAGTTCTTC. Translated, it gives CASSLSPAGYNEQFF. This rearrangement joins TRBV7-2 to TRBJ2-1; a weak D match, TRBD2 (5 bases). Trimming removed 2 bases from V and 4 bases from J, with 12 bases in between. CDR1 and CDR2 (germline): SGHTA, FQGNSA. There are 15 residues in the CDR3.

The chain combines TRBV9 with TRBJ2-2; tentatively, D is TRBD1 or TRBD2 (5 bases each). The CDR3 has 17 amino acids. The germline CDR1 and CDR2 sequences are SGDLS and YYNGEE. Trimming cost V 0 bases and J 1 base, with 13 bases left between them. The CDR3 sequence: CASSVGEGAGNTGELFF. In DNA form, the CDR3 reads TGTGCCAGCAGCGTAGGTGAAGGGGCGGGGAACACCGGGGAGCTGTTTTTT.

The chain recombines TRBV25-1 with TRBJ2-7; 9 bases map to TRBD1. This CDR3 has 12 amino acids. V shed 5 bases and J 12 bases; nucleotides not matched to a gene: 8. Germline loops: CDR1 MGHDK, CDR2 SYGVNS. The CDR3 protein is CASSPSGQGLYV. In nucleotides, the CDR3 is TGTGCCAGCAGTCCTTCGGGACAGGGATTGTACGTC.

The CDR3 region is CASNPNRVGYTF. CDR3 DNA: TGCGCCAGCAACCCAAACAGGGTTGGCTACACCTTC. V usage is TRBV23-1 and J usage is TRBJ1-2; the D gene is possibly TRBD1 (6 bases). TRBV23-1 is annotated as an ORF whose role is uncertain. The CDR3 runs to 12 residues. Trimming shortened V by 7 bases and J by 7 bases, and 13 bases separated the two germline ends.

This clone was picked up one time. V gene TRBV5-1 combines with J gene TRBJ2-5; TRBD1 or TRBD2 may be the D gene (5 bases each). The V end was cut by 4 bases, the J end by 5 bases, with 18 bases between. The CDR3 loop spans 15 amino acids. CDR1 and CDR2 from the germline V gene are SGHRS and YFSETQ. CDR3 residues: CASSPWDASRETQYF. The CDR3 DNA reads TGCGCCAGCAGCCCCTGGGACGCGTCACGGGAGACCCAGTACTTC.

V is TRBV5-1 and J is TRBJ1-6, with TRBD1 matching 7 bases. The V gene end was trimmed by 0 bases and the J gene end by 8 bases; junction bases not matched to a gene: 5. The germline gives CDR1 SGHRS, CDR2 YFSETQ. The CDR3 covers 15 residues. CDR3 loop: CASSLGTGADSPLHF. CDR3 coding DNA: TGCGCCAGCAGCTTGGGGACAGGTGCTGATTCACCCCTCCACTTT.

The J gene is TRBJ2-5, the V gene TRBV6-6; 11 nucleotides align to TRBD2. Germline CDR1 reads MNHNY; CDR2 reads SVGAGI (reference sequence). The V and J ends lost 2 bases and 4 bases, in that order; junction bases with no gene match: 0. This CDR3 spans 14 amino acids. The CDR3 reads CASSYLAGGETQYF. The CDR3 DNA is TGTGCCAGCAGTTACCTAGCGGGGGGAGAGACCCAGTACTTC.

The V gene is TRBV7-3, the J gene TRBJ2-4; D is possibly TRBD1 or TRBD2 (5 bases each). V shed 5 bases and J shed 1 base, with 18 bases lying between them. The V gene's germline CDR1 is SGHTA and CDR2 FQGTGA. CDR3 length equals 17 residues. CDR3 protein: CASSPFVRGLAKNIQYF. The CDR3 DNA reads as TGTGCCAGCAGCCCGTTTGTGAGGGGCTTGGCCAAAAACATTCAGTACTTC. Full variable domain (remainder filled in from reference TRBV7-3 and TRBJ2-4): GAGVSQTPSNKVTEKGKYVELRCDPISGHTALYWYRQSLGQGPEFLIYFQGTGAADDSGLPNDRFFAVRPEGSVSTLKIQRTERGDSAVYLCASSPFVRGLAKNIQYFGAGTRLSVL.

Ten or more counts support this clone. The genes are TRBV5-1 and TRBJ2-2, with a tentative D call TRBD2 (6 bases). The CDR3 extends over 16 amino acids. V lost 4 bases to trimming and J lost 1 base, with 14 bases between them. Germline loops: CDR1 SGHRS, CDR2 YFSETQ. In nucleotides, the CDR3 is TGCGCCAGCAGCCATCCGGGACTTCGGAACACCGGGGAGCTGTTTTTT. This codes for CASSHPGLRNTGELFF.

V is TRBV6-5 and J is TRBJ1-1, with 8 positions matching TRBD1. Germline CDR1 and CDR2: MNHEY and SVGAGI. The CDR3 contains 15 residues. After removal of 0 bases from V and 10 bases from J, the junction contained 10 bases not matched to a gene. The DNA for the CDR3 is TGTGCCAGCAGTTACTCGGGGACAGGAGAATTGGGAGCTTTCTTT. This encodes CASSYSGTGELGAFF.

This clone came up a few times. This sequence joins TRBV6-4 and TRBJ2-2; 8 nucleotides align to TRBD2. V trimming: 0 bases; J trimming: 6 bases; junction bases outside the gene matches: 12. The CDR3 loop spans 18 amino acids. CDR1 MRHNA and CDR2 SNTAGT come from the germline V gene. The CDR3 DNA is TGTGCCAGCAGTGACTCTGCGGGGGGCCCGGCACGGGCCGGGGAGCTGTTTTTT. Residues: CASSDSAGGPARAGELFF.

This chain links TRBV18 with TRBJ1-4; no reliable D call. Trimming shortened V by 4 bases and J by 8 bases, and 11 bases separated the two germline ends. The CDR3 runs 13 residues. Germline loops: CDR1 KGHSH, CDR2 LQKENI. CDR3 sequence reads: CASSRPGEEKLFF. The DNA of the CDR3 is TGTGCCAGCTCACGGCCGGGAGAAGAAAAACTGTTTTTT.

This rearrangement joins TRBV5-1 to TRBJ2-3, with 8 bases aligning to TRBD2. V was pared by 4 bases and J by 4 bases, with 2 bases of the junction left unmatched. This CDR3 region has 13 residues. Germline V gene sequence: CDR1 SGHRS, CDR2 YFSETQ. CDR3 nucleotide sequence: TGCGCCAGCAGCGGAGCGGGGGCAGATACGCAGTATTTT. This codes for CASSGAGADTQYF.

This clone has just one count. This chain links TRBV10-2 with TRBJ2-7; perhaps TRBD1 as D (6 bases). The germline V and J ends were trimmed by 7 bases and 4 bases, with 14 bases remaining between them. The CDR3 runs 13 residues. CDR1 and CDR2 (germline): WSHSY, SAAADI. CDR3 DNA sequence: TGCGCCAGCAAACTCGGACAGAATTACGAGCAGTACGTC. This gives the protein CASKLGQNYEQYV.

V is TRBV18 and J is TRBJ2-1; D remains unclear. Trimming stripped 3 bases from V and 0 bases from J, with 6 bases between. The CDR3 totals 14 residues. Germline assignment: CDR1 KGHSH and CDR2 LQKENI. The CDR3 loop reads CASSPPSSYNEQFF. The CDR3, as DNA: TGTGCCAGCTCACCCCCGAGCTCCTACAATGAGCAGTTCTTC.

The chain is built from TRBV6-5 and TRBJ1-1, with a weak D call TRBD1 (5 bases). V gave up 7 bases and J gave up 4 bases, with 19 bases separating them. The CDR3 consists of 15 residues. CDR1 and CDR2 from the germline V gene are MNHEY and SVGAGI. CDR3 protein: CASKSGTIESTEAFF. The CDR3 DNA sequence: TGTGCCAGCAAGTCCGGGACTATCGAAAGCACTGAAGCTTTCTTT.

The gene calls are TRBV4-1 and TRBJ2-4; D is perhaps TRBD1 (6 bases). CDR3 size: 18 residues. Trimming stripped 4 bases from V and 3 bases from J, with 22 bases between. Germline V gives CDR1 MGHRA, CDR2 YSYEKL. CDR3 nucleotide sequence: TGCGCCAGCAGCCCCCAACCCGGGACAACGACAGGCAAAAACATTCAGTACTTC. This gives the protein CASSPQPGTTTGKNIQYF.

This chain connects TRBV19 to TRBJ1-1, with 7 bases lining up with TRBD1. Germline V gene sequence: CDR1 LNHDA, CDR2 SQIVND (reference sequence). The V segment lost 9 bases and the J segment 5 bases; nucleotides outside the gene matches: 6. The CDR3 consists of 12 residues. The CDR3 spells CASRQGGTEAFF. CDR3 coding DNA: TGTGCCAGCCGACAGGGAGGAACTGAAGCTTTCTTT. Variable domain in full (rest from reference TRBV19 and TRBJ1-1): DGGITQSPKYLFRKEGQNVTLSCEQNLNHDAMYWYRQDPGQGLRLIYYSQIVNDFQKGDIAEGYSVSREKKESFPLTVTSAQKNPTAFYLCASRQGGTEAFFGQGTRLTVV.

The DNA for the CDR3 is TGTGCCAGCTCACCGGGCAGGGGAGAGACCCAGTACTTC. It is translated as CASSPGRGETQYF. This chain uses TRBV18 with TRBJ2-5, with D perhaps TRBD1 (6 bases). Germline CDR1 and CDR2: KGHSH and LQKENI. The CDR3 sequence is 13 residues long. V lost 3 bases and J 4 bases, leaving 9 bases between the germline ends.